The rows below give T cell receptor beta chains drawn from one sample of a study of identical twins. Each CDR3 protein gets one entry after TCRdb re-called the 5' RACE reads with MiXCR. The table records 690,000 or so distinct CDR3 sequences, 8.5% to 9% of them present only once. These data are also associated with another study on yellow fever vaccine responses in identical twins.

Sequences were obtained from PBMCs. These receptors came from a woman under 30 in good health. Each CDR3 is given with its conserved first and last residue. The order of the fields is D gene, clone size, J gene, V gene, CDR3 DNA, CDR3 protein. D genes are given only for firm matches. Part of the rows lack a size; the others show once, few, many or a class for expanded clones.

- | - | TRBJ2-1 | TRBV7-2 | TGTGCCAGCAGCTCGGCAGGGGCTCCTTGGAATGAGCAGTTCTTC | CASSSAGAPWNEQFF
- | many | TRBJ2-7 | TRBV9 | TGTGCCAGCAGCCCCCCCGTGTCTCGAGAGCAGTACTTC | CASSPPVSREQYF
TRBD1 | - | TRBJ2-5 | TRBV7-4 | TGTGCCAGCAGCGGTGGGACAGGGCGCAGAGAGACCCAGTACTTC | CASSGGTGRRETQYF
- | - | TRBJ1-1 | TRBV6-2/TRBV6-3 | TGTGCCAGCAGTTACAGGCGGGGTATCACGGGTGGCACTGAAGCTTTCTTT | CASSYRRGITGGTEAFF
TRBD1 | few | TRBJ2-6 | TRBV15 | TGTGCCACCAGCAGACGGGACAGGGGGGTCCCTGGGGCCAACGTCCTGACTTTC | CATSRRDRGVPGANVLTF
- | - | TRBJ2-5 | TRBV4-3 | TGCGCCAGCAGCCAATCTAGATTGGAGACCCAGTACTTC | CASSQSRLETQYF
- | - | TRBJ2-5 | TRBV25-1 | TGTGCCAGCTCACTTTCATGGAGCGGGACAGCTAAAGAGACCCAGTACTTC | CASSLSWSGTAKETQYF
TRBD2 | few | TRBJ2-3 | TRBV7-2 | TGTGCCAGCAGCTTAGGTAGCGGGAGGGCCGGTACAGATACGCAGTATTTT | CASSLGSGRAGTDTQYF
- | few | TRBJ2-3 | TRBV6-6 | TGTGCCAGTACGACGAGTACAGATACGCAGTATTTT | CASTTSTDTQYF
- | - | TRBJ2-3 | TRBV28 | TGTGCCAGCAGTAACCCCCTATCAGGGCCAGATACGCAGTATTTT | CASSNPLSGPDTQYF
TRBD1 | - | TRBJ2-3 | TRBV6-1 | TGTGCCAGCAGGGCTGGACAGGTGGGCACAGATACGCAGTATTTT | CASRAGQVGTDTQYF
- | few | TRBJ1-5 | TRBV6-2/TRBV6-3 | TGTGCCAGCAGTTACTCGACGGGGCCGGGGGAGCCCCAGCATTTT | CASSYSTGPGEPQHF
- | - | TRBJ1-4 | TRBV6-1 | TGTGCCAGCTCGAACAGACTGGTGGTTCTTGAAAAACTGTTTTTT | CASSNRLVVLEKLFF
TRBD2 | - | TRBJ2-5 | TRBV29-1 | TGCAGCGTACTAGCGGGCCAAGAGACCCAGTACTTC | CSVLAGQETQYF
TRBD2 | few | TRBJ2-2 | TRBV12-3/TRBV12-4 | TGTGCCAGCAGTCGCCTTGCGGTGGGGGGGAACGGGGAGCTGTTTTTT | CASSRLAVGGNGELFF
- | many | TRBJ2-2 | TRBV7-9 | TGTGCCAGCAGCTTGGCAGGGTCCGGGGAGCTGTTTTTT | CASSLAGSGELFF
TRBD1 | - | TRBJ2-7 | TRBV3-1 | TGTGCCAGCAGTCGACAGGGCAGGCGCTACGAGCAGTACTTC | CASSRQGRRYEQYF
- | few | TRBJ2-7 | TRBV5-1 | TGCGCCAGCAGCACTAGAATTAGCTCCTACGAGCAGTACTTC | CASSTRISSYEQYF
TRBD1 | many | TRBJ2-7 | TRBV20-1 | TGCAGTGCTCGTAGGACAGGGTTAGCCTACGAGCAGTACTTC | CSARRTGLAYEQYF